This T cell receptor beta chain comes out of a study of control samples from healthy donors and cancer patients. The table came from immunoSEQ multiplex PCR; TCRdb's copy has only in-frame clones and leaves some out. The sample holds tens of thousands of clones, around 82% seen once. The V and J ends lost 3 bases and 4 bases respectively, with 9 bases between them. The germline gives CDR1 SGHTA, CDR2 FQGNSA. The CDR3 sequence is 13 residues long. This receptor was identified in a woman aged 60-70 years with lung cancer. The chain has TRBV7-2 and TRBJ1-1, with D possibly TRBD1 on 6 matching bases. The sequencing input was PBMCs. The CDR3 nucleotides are TGTGCCAGCAGCTTCATAGGGGGCACTGAAGCTTTCTTT. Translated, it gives CASSFIGGTEAFF.